Following are 29 T cell receptor beta chains from one sample sequenced in a study of T cells after yellow fever vaccination. TCRdb called the 5' RACE reads again in MiXCR, with one record for every CDR3 protein. The data contain approximately 580,000 distinct CDR3 sequences, 17% of them seen just once; the ten biggest clones take up approximately 15%. Source: PBMCs, taken 5 to 6 days after the first yellow fever vaccination. The receptors were sampled from a man aged 18 to 30 who received the YFV17D yellow fever vaccine.

The sample holds a few counts of this clonotype. V is TRBV6-2 or TRBV6-3 and J is TRBJ2-4; D is perhaps TRBD2 (6 bases). The germline V and J ends were trimmed by 2 bases and 6 bases, with 14 bases remaining between them. The germline V gene has CDR1 MNHEY and CDR2 SVGEGT. The CDR3 is 15 residues long. The CDR3: CASSYRTEAGNIQYF. The CDR3, as DNA: TGTGCCAGCAGTTACAGGACCGAAGCGGGAAACATTCAGTACTTC.

This clonotype has just a few counts. The chain has TRBV30 and TRBJ1-1; D remains unclear. Germline values: CDR1 GTSNPN, CDR2 SVGIG (reference sequence). This CDR3 region has 14 residues. V was pared by 2 bases and J by 5 bases, with 15 bases between. The CDR3 coding sequence is TGTGCCTGGAGTAAGTTCGTGGGTGGGACTGAAGCTTTCTTT. Residues: CAWSKFVGGTEAFF.

The chain combines TRBV10-3 with TRBJ1-2; 10 bases are a match to TRBD1. Germline assignment: CDR1 ENHRY and CDR2 SYGVKD. The CDR3 is 13 residues long. The ends lost 4 bases at V and 9 bases at J; junction bases unmatched: 5. The CDR3 sequence is CAISADRGRSYTF. The CDR3 nucleotides read TGTGCCATCAGTGCTGACAGGGGGCGAAGCTACACCTTC.

Only a few counts were recorded for this clonotype. V gene TRBV20-1 combines with J gene TRBJ2-2; 7 nucleotides agree with TRBD1. J gave up 6 bases and V 1 base, and 5 bases lay outside the gene matches. Per germline, CDR1 DFQATT and CDR2 SNEGSKA (reference sequence). This CDR3 has 14 amino acids. CDR3 residues: CSARVVQGAGELFF. CDR3 coding DNA: TGCAGTGCTAGAGTCGTCCAGGGGGCCGGGGAGCTGTTTTTT.

This clonotype has just a few counts. The chain couples TRBV5-1 to TRBJ2-1; the match to TRBD2 covers 7 bases. Trimming at V came to 4 bases and at J to 3 bases, leaving 10 bases not matched to a gene. The CDR3 spans 16 residues. The germline gives CDR1 SGHRS, CDR2 YFSETQ. The CDR3 DNA follows: TGCGCCAGCAGCGCCGAAGTGGGGGGGTTCTACAATGAGCAGTTCTTC. Translated, it gives CASSAEVGGFYNEQFF. The full variable domain, with the rest looked up from reference TRBV5-1 and TRBJ2-1, is KAGVTQTPRYLIKTRGQQVTLSCSPISGHRSVSWYQQTPGQGLQFLFEYFSETQRNKGNFPGRFSGRQFSNSRSEMNVSTLELGDSALYLCASSAEVGGFYNEQFFGPGTRLTVL.

This clonotype has at least ten counts. The chain is built from TRBV20-1 and TRBJ2-5; D unresolved. Trimming left V 2 bases short and J 0 bases short, with 7 bases between. The germline gives CDR1 DFQATT, CDR2 SNEGSKA (reference sequence). There are 13 residues in the CDR3. CDR3 bases: TGCAGTGCTAGACAGGATGACCAAGAGACCCAGTACTTC. It yields the protein CSARQDDQETQYF.

This clonotype came up many times. The V and J genes are TRBV7-2 and TRBJ2-1; no definite D call. The germline V gene has CDR1 SGHTA and CDR2 FQGNSA. The CDR3 sequence is 16 residues long. V was shortened by 5 bases and J by 7 bases, with 21 bases between the two germline ends. The CDR3: CASSTVGDPTMNEQFF. The DNA for the CDR3 is TGTGCCAGCAGCACGGTTGGGGATCCGACCATGAATGAGCAGTTCTTC.

This clonotype was observed once. At one of its ends the junction is not consistent with the germline gene, which may arise from a read error. The chain is built from TRBV7-7 and TRBJ2-2; 9 bases match TRBD1. CDR3 length equals 16 residues. The germline gives CDR1 SSHAT, CDR2 FNYEAQ (reference sequence). In DNA, the CDR3 is TGTGCTAGCAGCTCCCCGGGGACAGGGCTAGGCGGGGAGCTGTTTTTT. Amino acids: CASSSPGTGLGGELFF.

The V and J genes are TRBV5-1 and TRBJ1-1; tentative D call: TRBD1 (6 bases). CDR3 length: 14 residues. CDR1 and CDR2 (germline): SGHRS, YFSETQ. V lost 4 bases to trimming and J lost 2 bases, with 12 bases between them. The DNA for the CDR3 is TGCGCCAGCAGCGCCGGGACATACAACACTGAAGCTTTCTTT. It specifies CASSAGTYNTEAFF.

The chain uses TRBV6-2 or TRBV6-3 and TRBJ2-5; D possibly corresponds to TRBD1 (5 bases). Germline V lookup: CDR1 MNHEY, CDR2 SVGEGT. Deletions cut 10 bases from V and 5 bases from J, with 23 bases between. The CDR3 contains 15 residues. The CDR3 DNA reads TGTGCCACCATGGGGCTAGTTGGGAATGGGGAGACCCAGTACTTC. Protein: CATMGLVGNGETQYF.

This chain joins TRBV25-1 and TRBJ2-1; tentatively, D is TRBD2 (6 bases). Trimming pared 1 base from V and 10 bases from J, leaving 11 bases between. CDR3 length: 13 residues. The V gene's germline CDR1 is MGHDK and CDR2 SYGVNS. CDR3 bases: TGTGCCAGCAGTGAATGGGGTCGGGGGGAGCAGTTCTTC. It codes for CASSEWGRGEQFF.

This clonotype occurred a few times. The chain couples TRBV7-3 to TRBJ1-1, with 7 positions matching TRBD1. This CDR3 is 16 amino acids long. V lost 5 bases, J lost 1 base, and 10 bases stayed unmatched. CDR1 is SGHTA, CDR2 FQGTGA, per germline. The CDR3 nucleotides read TGTGCCAGCAGCGACACCCCGGGACAGACGAACACTGAAGCTTTCTTT. Residues: CASSDTPGQTNTEAFF.

This clonotype was picked up a small number of times. The rearrangement joins TRBV2 to TRBJ1-2; 8 bases match TRBD1. This CDR3 region has 14 residues. The junction had 9 bases not matched to a gene; V was cut back by 5 bases and J by 7 bases. Looked up from germline, CDR1 is SNHLY and CDR2 is FYNNEI. The CDR3 reads CASSTDRGSGGYTF. The CDR3 region has the DNA TGTGCCAGCAGTACCGACAGGGGCTCTGGTGGCTACACCTTC.

The chain recombines TRBV20-1 with TRBJ2-2; D ambiguous. From germline, CDR1 is DFQATT and CDR2 SNEGSKA (reference sequence). The V gene lost 6 bases and the J gene lost 0 bases, with 14 bases spanning the gap. The CDR3 spans 15 residues. As DNA, the CDR3 is TGCAGTGCCCCCCTCGCGAACGCGAACACCGGGGAGCTGTTTTTT. Protein product: CSAPLANANTGELFF.

In its sample, this clonotype was seen a few times. The CDR3 region is CATSPRTGEGTEAFF. The CDR3 DNA follows: TGTGCCACCAGCCCCCGGACAGGGGAGGGGACTGAAGCTTTCTTT. V usage is TRBV15 and J usage is TRBJ1-1, with TRBD1 matching 9 bases. From germline, CDR1 is LNHNV and CDR2 YYDKDF (reference sequence). Germline trimming cut 5 bases from V and 5 bases from J; bases unmatched to any gene: 9. The CDR3 length is 15 residues.

This clonotype turned up a few times. The J gene is TRBJ2-5, the V gene TRBV4-3; TRBD2 matches 10 bases. The length of the CDR3 is 15 residues. Germline CDR1 LGHNA, CDR2 YSLEER. The trim removed 3 bases at V and 5 bases at J, leaving 6 bases unmatched. The DNA of the CDR3 is TGCGCCAGCAGCCATAGAGCGGGGGGGCTCGAGACCCAGTACTTC. This codes for CASSHRAGGLETQYF.

J is TRBJ2-7 and V is TRBV30, with a possible D match to TRBD2 (6 bases). Germline V CDR1 and CDR2: GTSNPN, SVGIG (reference sequence). V shed 8 bases and J shed 4 bases, with 15 bases lying between them. The CDR3 covers 12 residues. The CDR3 nucleotides read TGTGCCGGAGGGAAGGGCCTTTACGAGCAGTACTTC. It yields the protein CAGGKGLYEQYF.

This clonotype occurred a few times. The CDR3 region has the DNA TGTGCCAGCACCCACACAAGGGGGCCAGATACGCAGTATTTT. This codes for CASTHTRGPDTQYF. This chain links TRBV5-8 with TRBJ2-3, with TRBD1 matching over 7 bases. This CDR3 has 14 amino acids. V shed 6 bases, J shed 4 bases, and the junction held 8 bases outside the gene matches. CDR1 and CDR2 from the germline V gene are SGHTS and YDEGEE.

The V call is TRBV9, the J call TRBJ2-7; TRBD2 aligns across 9 bases. In germline, CDR1 is SGDLS, CDR2 YYNGEE. CDR3 length: 15 residues. Trimming took 4 bases from V and 7 from J; bases not matched to a gene: 12. CDR3 residues: CASSPRPSGAWEQYF. For the CDR3, the DNA is TGTGCCAGCAGCCCCCGCCCTAGCGGGGCCTGGGAGCAGTACTTC.

This clonotype was seen a few times. This sequence joins TRBV7-2 and TRBJ1-1, with D possibly matching TRBD1 (6 bases). The germline CDR1 and CDR2 sequences are SGHTA and FQGNSA. V was trimmed by 4 bases and J by 0 bases, leaving 15 bases between them. This CDR3 comprises 16 residues. CDR3 bases: TGTGCCAGCAGCTCGCCCGCGGGGGGCTTGAACACTGAAGCTTTCTTT. Amino acid sequence: CASSSPAGGLNTEAFF. Looking up the rest from reference TRBV7-2 and TRBJ1-1 gives the full variable domain: GAGVSQSPSNKVTEKGKDVELRCDPISGHTALYWYRQSLGQGLEFLIYFQGNSAPDKSGLPSDRFSAERTGGSVSTLTIQRTQQEDSAVYLCASSSPAGGLNTEAFFGQGTRLTVV.

The chain links TRBV6-2 or TRBV6-3 to TRBJ2-2; possibly TRBD1 for D (7 bases). This CDR3 is 15 amino acids long. Germline-derived CDR1 and CDR2 are MNHEY and SVGEGT. Trimming removed 11 bases at V and 4 bases at J, with 20 bases between. Written as DNA, the CDR3 is TGTGCCGCATCGGAGCAGGGGGGCAGCACCGGGGAGCTGTTTTTT. Translated: CAASEQGGSTGELFF.

The CDR3 loop reads CASRSTGGLGYTF. For the CDR3, the DNA is TGTGCCAGCAGGTCGACAGGGGGCCTTGGCTACACCTTC. The chain has TRBV27 and TRBJ1-2; 10 bases line up with TRBD1. The V gene end was trimmed by 6 bases and the J gene end by 7 bases; junction bases not matched to a gene: 5. CDR1 and CDR2 from the germline V gene are MNHEY and SMNVEV (reference sequence). The CDR3 runs 13 residues.

In its sample, this clonotype was seen many times. The chain is built from TRBV4-2 and TRBJ1-2; 8 nucleotides match TRBD1. This CDR3 is built from 19 residues. Trimming removed 4 bases from V and 0 bases from J; junction bases left unmatched: 16. Germline V lookup: CDR1 LGHNA, CDR2 YNFKEQ. The CDR3 sequence is CASSPRLDRGRVANYGYTF. The DNA for the CDR3 is TGTGCCAGCAGCCCTAGACTCGACAGGGGCCGAGTTGCTAACTATGGCTACACCTTC.

The V gene is TRBV7-2, the J gene TRBJ2-3, with 9 nucleotides matching TRBD2. CDR3 length: 19 amino acids. V gave up 0 bases and J gave up 6 bases; unmatched junction bases: 16. Germline CDR1 and CDR2: SGHTA and FQGNSA. CDR3 loop: CASSLAPAGRGGQGDTQYF. The CDR3 region has the DNA TGTGCCAGCAGCTTAGCCCCGGCAGGGCGGGGGGGCCAGGGGGATACGCAGTATTTT.

J is TRBJ2-1 and V is TRBV7-9, with 8 bases matching TRBD2. Germline loops: CDR1 SEHNR, CDR2 FQNEAQ (reference sequence). This CDR3 is 13 amino acids long. J was trimmed by 5 bases and V by 5 bases; bases with no gene match: 2. The CDR3 region is CASSVSGNNEQFF. CDR3 bases: TGTGCCAGCAGCGTTAGCGGGAACAATGAGCAGTTCTTC.

This clonotype was found a few times. The chain recombines TRBV28 with TRBJ1-3; 9 nucleotides align to TRBD1. The CDR3 covers 16 residues. Trimming cost V 2 bases and J 0 bases; bases outside gene matches: 2. Per germline, CDR1 MDHEN and CDR2 SYDVKM. In DNA, the CDR3 is TGTGCCAGCAGTTTAGGGACAGGGCCCTCTGGAAACACCATATATTTT. Translating gives CASSLGTGPSGNTIYF.

This clonotype was seen a handful of times. The chain recombines TRBV5-1 with TRBJ2-5; D is unresolved. The CDR3 length is 15 residues. Germline values: CDR1 SGHRS, CDR2 YFSETQ. V was clipped by 1 base and J by 2 bases, with 12 bases between them. The CDR3 protein is CASSLTGIGQETQYF. CDR3 DNA sequence: TGCGCCAGCAGCTTGACCGGTATTGGACAAGAGACCCAGTACTTC.

This clonotype was seen a few times. This sequence joins TRBV4-3 and TRBJ1-1, with a weak D call TRBD1 (5 bases). The CDR3 extends over 15 amino acids. Germline values: CDR1 LGHNA, CDR2 YSLEER. Trimming cost V 0 bases and J 4 bases, with 12 bases left between them. CDR3 amino acids: CASSQDLSGRTEAFF. CDR3 nucleotides: TGCGCCAGCAGCCAAGATCTTTCGGGACGCACTGAAGCTTTCTTT.

V is TRBV7-9 and J is TRBJ2-7, with a tentative D call TRBD2 (5 bases). Germline CDR1 and CDR2: SEHNR and FQNEAQ (reference sequence). This CDR3 contains 14 residues. Trimming stripped 4 bases from V and 5 bases from J, with 15 bases between. CDR3 nucleotide sequence: TGTGCCAGCAGCTCCACGGGGATCAAGGACGAGCAGTACGTC. Translation gives CASSSTGIKDEQYV.